This is a list of T cell receptor beta chains from one sample in a study of identical twins. A single record per CDR3 protein comes from TCRdb applying MiXCR to the 5' RACE reads. The sample records hundreds of thousands of distinct CDR3 sequences, roughly 24% being singletons. The data also belong to a second study, concerning T cells expressing NK-cell markers.

The source material was CD4+ T cells sorted from blood. The receptors come from a woman aged 18-29 years in good health. The CDR3 runs from the conserved cysteine through the conserved F or W. A D gene is named only where the DNA matches it firmly. Only part of the rows carry a size: once, few, many, or a class if the clone is expanded.

TRBJ1-2 | TRBV3-1 | - | - | TGTGCCAGCAGCCCCGGCTCGGGTAGCTACACCTTC | CASSPGSGSYTF
TRBJ2-2 | TRBV7-9 | TRBD2 | once | TGTGCCAGCGTGACTAGCGGGACGAACACCGGGGAGCTGTTTTTT | CASVTSGTNTGELFF
TRBJ2-2 | TRBV20-1 | TRBD1 | - | TGCAGTGCTGAGGGACAGGGGCGGACCGGGGAGCTGTTTTTT | CSAEGQGRTGELFF
TRBJ2-7 | TRBV5-1 | - | - | TGCGCCAGCAGCTTGGCCGCAGGCAGCACCTACGAGCAGTACTTC | CASSLAAGSTYEQYF
TRBJ2-7 | TRBV20-1 | TRBD2 | few | TGCAGTGCTAGAGTGACTAGCGGGAGCAGGGAGCAGTACTTC | CSARVTSGSREQYF
TRBJ2-5 | TRBV12-3/TRBV12-4 | TRBD1 | - | TGTGCCAGCGGGGACAGGGCCGGGTCAAGTGAGACCCAGTACTTC | CASGDRAGSSETQYF
TRBJ2-7 | TRBV6-1 | TRBD2 | once | TGTGCCAGCAGCTGGGCTAGCGGCCCCCAGCACGAGCAGTACTTC | CASSWASGPQHEQYF
TRBJ2-7 | TRBV20-1 | TRBD1 | few | TGCAGTGTGAGGGGAGACAGGGGCGAGCAGTACTTC | CSVRGDRGEQYF
TRBJ2-1 | TRBV6-5 | TRBD2 | few | TGTGCCAGCAGTTCCGGGACTAGCGGAGACAATGAGCAGTTCTTC | CASSSGTSGDNEQFF
TRBJ2-2 | TRBV5-1 | - | few | TGCGCCAGCAGCTTGCGCTCCCCCGAAGAGGAGCTGTTTTTT | CASSLRSPEEELFF
TRBJ2-1 | TRBV20-1 | - | few | TGCAGTGCCCATGACAATGAGCAGTTCTTC | CSAHDNEQFF
TRBJ2-7 | TRBV5-8 | TRBD2 | few | TGTGCCAGCAGCTCCGGGACTAGCGGGAGCGAGCAGTACTTC | CASSSGTSGSEQYF
TRBJ1-1 | TRBV5-1 | - | few | TGCGCCAGCAGCTTGAGTGGGTGGGAGGAAGCTTTCTTT | CASSLSGWEEAFF
TRBJ2-1 | TRBV5-1 | TRBD1 | - | TGCGCCAGCAGCTTAACCGGGACAGGGGGCTACAATGAGCAGTTCTTC | CASSLTGTGGYNEQFF
TRBJ2-7 | TRBV20-1 | TRBD1 | - | TGCAGTGCCATCAGGGGGCCCGAGCAGTACTTC | CSAIRGPEQYF
TRBJ2-5 | TRBV6-1 | TRBD1 | few | TGTGCCAGCAGAGAGACAGGGTGGGAGACCCAGTACTTC | CASRETGWETQYF
TRBJ2-1 | TRBV12-3/TRBV12-4 | TRBD1 | - | TGTGCCAGTCTTAGGACAGGGGGGTACAATGAGCAGTTCTTC | CASLRTGGYNEQFF
TRBJ2-2 | TRBV6-1 | - | few | TGTGCCAGCAGACCAGGGCGGGGCACCGGGGAGCTGTTTTTT | CASRPGRGTGELFF
TRBJ2-4 | TRBV5-5 | - | - | TGTGCCAGCAGCTTCGTAGCCCAATCCAAAAACATTCAGTACTTC | CASSFVAQSKNIQYF
TRBJ2-1 | TRBV10-3 | TRBD2 | - | TGTGCCATCAGTGAGAGCGGGGGGGTTCTCTACAATGAGCAGTTCTTC | CAISESGGVLYNEQFF
TRBJ2-6 | TRBV3-1 | - | few | TGTGCCAGCAGCCAGGGCTCTGGGATCTCTGGGGCCAACGTCCTGACTTTC | CASSQGSGISGANVLTF
TRBJ2-1 | TRBV14 | TRBD2 | - | TGTGCCAGCAGCCAATCCCCGGGGGGGCTCTACAATGAGCAGTTCTTC | CASSQSPGGLYNEQFF
TRBJ2-1 | TRBV20-1 | TRBD2 | - | TGCAGTGCTAGAGTCCTAGCGGGGGGATTGAGCTCCTACAATGAGCAGTTCTTC | CSARVLAGGLSSYNEQFF
TRBJ2-5 | TRBV5-6 | TRBD2 | many | TGTGCCAGCAGCCTCGTACTAGCGGGAGCTGAGACCCAGTACTTC | CASSLVLAGAETQYF
TRBJ1-5 | TRBV19 | - | few | TGTGCCATTGCGGACCGTCCCAATCAGCCCCAGCATTTT | CAIADRPNQPQHF
TRBJ1-6 | TRBV5-5 | - | few | TGTGCCAGCAGCGCAGCAGCGGGGTATAATTCACCCCTCCACTTT | CASSAAAGYNSPLHF
TRBJ2-7 | TRBV2 | - | - | TGTGCCAGCATACTGGTCGGTGAGCAGTACTTC | CASILVGEQYF
TRBJ2-7 | TRBV7-8 | - | - | TGTGCCAGCAGCGCGGACAGAAACTACGAGCAGTACTTC | CASSADRNYEQYF
TRBJ1-6 | TRBV5-1 | - | few | TGCGCCAGTAGACTCGACCCGGTCTCCGTAATTTATAATTCACCCCTCCACTTT | CASRLDPVSVIYNSPLHF
TRBJ2-6 | TRBV6-1 | - | - | TGTGCCAGCAGACGTAACCCCTCCTCCTTATCTGGGGCCAACGTCCTGACTTTC | CASRRNPSSLSGANVLTF
TRBJ2-1 | TRBV7-2 | TRBD2 | few | TGTGCCAGCGTCCTAGCGGGAGCCTTGAGCTCCTACAATGAGCAGTTCTTC | CASVLAGALSSYNEQFF
TRBJ2-5 | TRBV20-1 | TRBD1 | - | TGCAGTGCTAGACCGACAGGGGGCCTGAGGAAGACCCAGTACTTC | CSARPTGGLRKTQYF
TRBJ2-2 | TRBV24-1 | - | few | TGTGCCACCAGTGATTACGGGACAGGGGAGCTGTTTTTT | CATSDYGTGELFF
TRBJ1-5 | TRBV3-1 | - | - | TGTGCCAGCAGCCAGCAGAGGGGCCAGCATTTT | CASSQQRGQHF
TRBJ2-3 | TRBV10-3 | TRBD2 | few | TGTGCCACCGGGACTAGCGGAAACACAGATACGCAGTATTTT | CATGTSGNTDTQYF
TRBJ2-5 | TRBV12-3/TRBV12-4 | TRBD1 | many | TGTGCCAGCAGGCGGACAGGTCCGGCGGTGGAGACCCAGTACTTC | CASRRTGPAVETQYF
TRBJ2-3 | TRBV18 | - | - | TGTGCCAGCTCACCTTCTCGCGGGACAGATACGCAGTATTTT | CASSPSRGTDTQYF
TRBJ2-5 | TRBV7-2 | TRBD2 | many | TGTGCCAGCAGCCCCCGGGGGGGAGAGACCCAGTACTTC | CASSPRGGETQYF
TRBJ1-2 | TRBV9 | - | few | TGTGCCAGCAGCGAATGGTCTGGCCTCTTGGGCTACACCTTC | CASSEWSGLLGYTF
TRBJ2-1 | TRBV20-1 | - | - | TGCAGTGCTGCTACTAGCCCCCATGAGCAGTTCTTC | CSAATSPHEQFF
TRBJ2-1 | TRBV29-1 | - | - | TGCAGCGTTGATTTCTCGCGGTATGAGCAGTTCTTC | CSVDFSRYEQFF
TRBJ2-7 | TRBV5-1 | TRBD1 | - | TGCGCCAGCAGCCCCCTTCTTGTAGGACAGGGAGTAAACGAGCAGTACTTC | CASSPLLVGQGVNEQYF
TRBJ2-7 | TRBV5-6 | - | - | TGTGCCAGCAGTGCGACTGACAGCTACGAGCAGTACTTC | CASSATDSYEQYF
TRBJ1-6 | TRBV20-1 | TRBD1 | few | TGCAGTGCAACACAGGGGCGGGATTCACCCCTCCACTTT | CSATQGRDSPLHF
TRBJ2-3 | TRBV7-2 | - | few | TGTGCCAGCAGCTCCGACCTCCTTTCCTACCTGCAGTATTTT | CASSSDLLSYLQYF
TRBJ1-5 | TRBV12-3/TRBV12-4 | - | - | TGTGCCAGCAGTTCCAGGGGTGGGCAGCCCCAGCATTTT | CASSSRGGQPQHF
TRBJ2-1 | TRBV20-1 | - | few | TGCAGTGCCACCCCAGACTTCGAGCAGTTCTTC | CSATPDFEQFF